Reported below is one T cell receptor (beta chain). Germline CDR1 reads LGHNA; CDR2 reads YSLEER. CDR3 length equals 19 residues. Losses at the gene ends were 0 bases for V and 0 bases for J; bases not matched to a gene: 9. Clones were read by immunoSEQ multiplex PCR, and TCRdb kept only the in-frame ones, dropping some. Of 180,000 or so clones in the sample, roughly nine tenths were seen once. These data originate in a study of blood T cell repertoires in COVID-19. Overall study: Samples taken during acute and convalescent COVID-19 were collected in the United States, Italy and Spain. PBMCs, B-cell-depleted T cells, or T cells provided the cDNA or gDNA that made up the material.

Patients of the Seattle cohort, enrolled during active infection, were followed longitudinally. The clonotype originates from an older woman with COVID-19, enrolled during active disease. The sequenced sample consisted of peripheral blood. The V gene is TRBV4-3, the J gene TRBJ2-2; 8 nucleotides line up with TRBD2. In DNA, the CDR3 is TGCGCCAGCAGCCAAGATTATCAACTAGCGGCTGCGAACACCGGGGAGCTGTTTTTT. Translated: CASSQDYQLAAANTGELFF.